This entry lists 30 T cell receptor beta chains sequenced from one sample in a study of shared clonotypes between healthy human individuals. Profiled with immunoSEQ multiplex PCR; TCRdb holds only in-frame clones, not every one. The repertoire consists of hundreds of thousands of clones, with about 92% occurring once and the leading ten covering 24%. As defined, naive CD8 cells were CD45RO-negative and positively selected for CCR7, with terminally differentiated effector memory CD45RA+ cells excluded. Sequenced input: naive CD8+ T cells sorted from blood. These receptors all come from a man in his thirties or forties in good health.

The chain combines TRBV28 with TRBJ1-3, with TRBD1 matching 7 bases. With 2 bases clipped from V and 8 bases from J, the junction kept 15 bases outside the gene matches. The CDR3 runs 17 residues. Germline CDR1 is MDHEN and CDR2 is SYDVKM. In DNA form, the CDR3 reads TGTGCCAGCAGTTTAGGGGGGCCTGGGACAGTGGCTGACACCATATATTTT. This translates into CASSLGGPGTVADTIYF.

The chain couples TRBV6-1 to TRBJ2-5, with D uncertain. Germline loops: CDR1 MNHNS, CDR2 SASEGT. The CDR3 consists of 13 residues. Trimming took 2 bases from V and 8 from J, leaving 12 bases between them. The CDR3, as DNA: TGTGCCAGCAGTGAACTACCTCAAGGAACCCAGTACTTC. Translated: CASSELPQGTQYF.

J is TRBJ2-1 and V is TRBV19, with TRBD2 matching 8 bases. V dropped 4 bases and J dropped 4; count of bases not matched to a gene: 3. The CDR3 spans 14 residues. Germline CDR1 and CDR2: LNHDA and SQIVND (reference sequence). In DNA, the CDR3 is TGTGCCAGTAGTACTAGCGGGTGGTACAATGAGCAGTTCTTC. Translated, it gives CASSTSGWYNEQFF.

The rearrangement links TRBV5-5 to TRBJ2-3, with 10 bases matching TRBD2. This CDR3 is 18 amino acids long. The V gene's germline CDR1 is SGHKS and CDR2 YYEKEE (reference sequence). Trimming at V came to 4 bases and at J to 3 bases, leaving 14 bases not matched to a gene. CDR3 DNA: TGTGCCAGCAGCCACGGGCTAGCGGGAGTTATGTTTACAGATACGCAGTATTTT. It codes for CASSHGLAGVMFTDTQYF.

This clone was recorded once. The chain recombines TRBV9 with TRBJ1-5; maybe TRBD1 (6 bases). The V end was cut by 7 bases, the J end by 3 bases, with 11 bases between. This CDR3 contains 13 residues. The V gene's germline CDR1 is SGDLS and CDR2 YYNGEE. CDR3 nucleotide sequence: TGTGCCAGCGGCCGACAGGACAATCAGCCCCAGCATTTT. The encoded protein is CASGRQDNQPQHF.

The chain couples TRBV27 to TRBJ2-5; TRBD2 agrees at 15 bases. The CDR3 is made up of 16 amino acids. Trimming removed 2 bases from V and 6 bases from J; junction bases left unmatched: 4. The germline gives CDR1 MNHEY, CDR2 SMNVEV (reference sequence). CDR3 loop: CASSLVGTSGRKTQYF. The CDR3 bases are TGTGCCAGCAGTTTAGTCGGGACTAGCGGGAGGAAGACCCAGTACTTC.

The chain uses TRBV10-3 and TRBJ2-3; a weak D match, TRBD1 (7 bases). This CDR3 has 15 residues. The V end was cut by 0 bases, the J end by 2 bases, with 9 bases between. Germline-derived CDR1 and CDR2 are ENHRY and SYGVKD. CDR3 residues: CAISESRGDTDTQYF. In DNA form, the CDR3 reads TGTGCCATCAGTGAGTCCAGGGGGGACACAGATACGCAGTATTTT.

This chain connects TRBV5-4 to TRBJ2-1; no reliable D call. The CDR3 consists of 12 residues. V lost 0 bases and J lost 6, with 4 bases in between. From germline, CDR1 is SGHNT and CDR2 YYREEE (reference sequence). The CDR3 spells CASSLVLNEQFF. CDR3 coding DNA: TGTGCCAGCAGCTTGGTACTCAATGAGCAGTTCTTC.

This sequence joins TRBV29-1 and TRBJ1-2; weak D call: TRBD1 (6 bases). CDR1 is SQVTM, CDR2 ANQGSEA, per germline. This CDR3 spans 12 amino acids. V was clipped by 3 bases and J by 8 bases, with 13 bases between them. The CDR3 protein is CSVDWGGEGYTF. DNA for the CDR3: TGCAGCGTTGATTGGGGGGGCGAGGGCTACACCTTC.

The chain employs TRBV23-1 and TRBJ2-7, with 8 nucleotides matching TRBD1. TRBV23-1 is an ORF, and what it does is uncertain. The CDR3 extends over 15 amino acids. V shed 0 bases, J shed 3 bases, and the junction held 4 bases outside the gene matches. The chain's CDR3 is CASSQSGTGYYEQYF. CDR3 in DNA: TGCGCCAGCAGTCAATCCGGGACAGGCTACTACGAGCAGTACTTC.

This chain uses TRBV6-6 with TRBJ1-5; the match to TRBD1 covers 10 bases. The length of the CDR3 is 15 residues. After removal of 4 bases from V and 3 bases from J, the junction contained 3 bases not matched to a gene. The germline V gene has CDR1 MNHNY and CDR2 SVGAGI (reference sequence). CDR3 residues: CASSLGQGDNQPQHF. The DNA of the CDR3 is TGTGCCAGCAGTTTAGGACAGGGGGACAATCAGCCCCAGCATTTT.

CDR3 nucleotides: TGTGCCAGCAGCTTATCTAGCGGGAGCCTCTTGGGGACAGAGACCCAGTACTTC. Translating gives CASSLSSGSLLGTETQYF. The J gene is TRBJ2-5, the V gene TRBV5-4, with 10 nucleotides matching TRBD2. Germline V CDR1 and CDR2: SGHNT, YYREEE (reference sequence). Losses at the gene ends were 2 bases for V and 4 bases for J; bases not matched to a gene: 14. The CDR3 spans 18 residues.

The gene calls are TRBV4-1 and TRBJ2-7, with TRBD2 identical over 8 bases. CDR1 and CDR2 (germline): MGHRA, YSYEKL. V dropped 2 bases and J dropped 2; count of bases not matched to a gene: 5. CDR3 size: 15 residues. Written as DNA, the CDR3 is TGCGCCAGCAGCCAATTTAGCGGGACCGCCTACGAGCAGTACTTC. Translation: CASSQFSGTAYEQYF.

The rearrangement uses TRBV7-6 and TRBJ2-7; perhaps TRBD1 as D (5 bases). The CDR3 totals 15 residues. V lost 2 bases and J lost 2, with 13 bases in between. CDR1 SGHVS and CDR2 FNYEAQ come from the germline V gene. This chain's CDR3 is CASSLRGRAAYEQYF. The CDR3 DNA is TGTGCCAGCAGCTTAAGGGGCAGGGCGGCCTACGAGCAGTACTTC. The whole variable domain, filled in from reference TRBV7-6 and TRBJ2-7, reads GAGVSQSPRYKVTKRGQDVALRCDPISGHVSLYWYRQALGQGPEFLTYFNYEAQQDKSGLPNDRFSAERPEGSISTLTIQRTEQRDSAMYRCASSLRGRAAYEQYFGPGTRLTVT.

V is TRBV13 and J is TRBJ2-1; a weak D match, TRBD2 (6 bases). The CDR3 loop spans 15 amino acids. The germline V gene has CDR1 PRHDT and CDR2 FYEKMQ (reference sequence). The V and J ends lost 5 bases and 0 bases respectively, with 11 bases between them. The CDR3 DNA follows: TGTGCCAGCAGCGGACGACTAGGCTCCTACAATGAGCAGTTCTTC. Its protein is CASSGRLGSYNEQFF.

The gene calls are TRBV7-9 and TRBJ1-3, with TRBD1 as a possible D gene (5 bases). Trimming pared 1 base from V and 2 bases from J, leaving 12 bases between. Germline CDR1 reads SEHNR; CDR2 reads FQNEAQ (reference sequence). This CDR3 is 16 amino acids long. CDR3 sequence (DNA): TGTGCCAGCAGCTTAGACCCGCCAGGGACTGGAAACACCATATATTTT. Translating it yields CASSLDPPGTGNTIYF.

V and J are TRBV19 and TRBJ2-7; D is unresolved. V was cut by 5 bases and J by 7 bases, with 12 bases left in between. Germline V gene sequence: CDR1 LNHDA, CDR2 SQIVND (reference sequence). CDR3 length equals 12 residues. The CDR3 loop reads CASSPDRLEQYF. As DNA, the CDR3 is TGTGCCAGTAGTCCCGACCGCTTGGAGCAGTACTTC.

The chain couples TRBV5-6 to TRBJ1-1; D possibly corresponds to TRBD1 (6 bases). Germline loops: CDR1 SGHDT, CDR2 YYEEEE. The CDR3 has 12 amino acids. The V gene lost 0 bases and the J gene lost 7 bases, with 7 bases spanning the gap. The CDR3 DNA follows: TGTGCCAGCAGCTTGGGGGACAATGAAGCTTTCTTT. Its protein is CASSLGDNEAFF.

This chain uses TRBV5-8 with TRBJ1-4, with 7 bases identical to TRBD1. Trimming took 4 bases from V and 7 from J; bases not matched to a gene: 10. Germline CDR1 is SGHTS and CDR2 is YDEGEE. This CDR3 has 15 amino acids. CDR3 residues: CASSAKGARGEKLFF. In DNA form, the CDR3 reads TGTGCCAGCAGCGCGAAGGGGGCGCGGGGTGAAAAACTGTTTTTT.

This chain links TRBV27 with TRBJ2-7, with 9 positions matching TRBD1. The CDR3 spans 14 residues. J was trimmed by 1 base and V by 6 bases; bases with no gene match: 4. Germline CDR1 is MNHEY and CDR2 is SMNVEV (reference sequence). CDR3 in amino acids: CASRLGTGSYEQYF. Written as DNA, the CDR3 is TGTGCCAGCAGGCTTGGGACAGGGTCCTACGAGCAGTACTTC.

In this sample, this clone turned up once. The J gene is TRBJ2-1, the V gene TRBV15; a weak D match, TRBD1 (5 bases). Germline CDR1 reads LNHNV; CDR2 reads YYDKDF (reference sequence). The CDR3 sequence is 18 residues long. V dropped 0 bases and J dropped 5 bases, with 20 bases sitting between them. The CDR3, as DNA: TGTGCCACCAGCAGAGATCAGGAAACAGGACACTTCAACAATGAGCAGTTCTTC. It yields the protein CATSRDQETGHFNNEQFF.

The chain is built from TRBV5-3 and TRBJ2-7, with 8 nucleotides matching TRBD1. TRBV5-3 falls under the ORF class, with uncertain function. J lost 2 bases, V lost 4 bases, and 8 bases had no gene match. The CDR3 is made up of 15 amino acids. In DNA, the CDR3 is TGTGCCAGAAGCACTGGACAGGGACTCACCTACGAGCAGTACTTC. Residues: CARSTGQGLTYEQYF.

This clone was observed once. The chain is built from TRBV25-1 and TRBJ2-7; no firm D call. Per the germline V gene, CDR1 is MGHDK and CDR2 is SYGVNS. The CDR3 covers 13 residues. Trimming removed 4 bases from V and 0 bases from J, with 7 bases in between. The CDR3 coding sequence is TGTGCCAGCAGTGGGCTGAGCTCCTACGAGCAGTACTTC. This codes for CASSGLSSYEQYF.

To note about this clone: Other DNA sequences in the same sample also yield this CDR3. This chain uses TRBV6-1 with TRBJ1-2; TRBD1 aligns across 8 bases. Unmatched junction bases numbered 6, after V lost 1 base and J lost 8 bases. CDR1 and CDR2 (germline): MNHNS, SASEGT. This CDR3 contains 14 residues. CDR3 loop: CASSEGQGLVGYTF. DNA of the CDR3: TGTGCCAGCAGTGAAGGACAGGGGTTGGTAGGCTACACCTTC.

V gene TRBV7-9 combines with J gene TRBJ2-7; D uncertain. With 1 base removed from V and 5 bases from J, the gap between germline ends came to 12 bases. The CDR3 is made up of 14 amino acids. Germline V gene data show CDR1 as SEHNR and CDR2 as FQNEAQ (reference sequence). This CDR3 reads CASSLGGGGHEQYF. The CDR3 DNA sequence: TGTGCCAGCAGCTTAGGAGGTGGTGGTCACGAGCAGTACTTC.

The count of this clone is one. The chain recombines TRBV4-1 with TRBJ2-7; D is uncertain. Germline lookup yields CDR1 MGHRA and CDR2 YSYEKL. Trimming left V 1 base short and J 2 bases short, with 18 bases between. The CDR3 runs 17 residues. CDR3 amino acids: CASSQGPLGALAYEQYF. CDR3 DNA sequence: TGCGCCAGCAGCCAAGGACCCCTAGGCGCCCTTGCCTACGAGCAGTACTTC.

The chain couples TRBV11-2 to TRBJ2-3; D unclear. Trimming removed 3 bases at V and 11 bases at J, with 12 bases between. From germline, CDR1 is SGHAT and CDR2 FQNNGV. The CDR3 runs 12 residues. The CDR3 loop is CASSFARYEQYF. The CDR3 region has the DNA TGTGCCAGCAGCTTTGCCCGGTATGAGCAGTATTTT.

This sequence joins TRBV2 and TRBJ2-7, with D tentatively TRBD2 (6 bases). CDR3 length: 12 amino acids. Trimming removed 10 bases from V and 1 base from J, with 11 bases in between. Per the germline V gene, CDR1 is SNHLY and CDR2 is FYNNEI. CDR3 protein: CATLATSYEQYF. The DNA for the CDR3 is TGTGCCACCCTAGCGACATCCTACGAGCAGTACTTC.

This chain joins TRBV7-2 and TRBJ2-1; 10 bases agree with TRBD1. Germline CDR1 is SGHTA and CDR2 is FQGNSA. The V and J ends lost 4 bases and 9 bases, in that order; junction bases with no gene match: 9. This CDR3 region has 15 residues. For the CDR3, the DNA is TGTGCCAGCAGCTCCTCGTTGGACAGGGGGAGTGAGCAGTTCTTC. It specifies CASSSSLDRGSEQFF.

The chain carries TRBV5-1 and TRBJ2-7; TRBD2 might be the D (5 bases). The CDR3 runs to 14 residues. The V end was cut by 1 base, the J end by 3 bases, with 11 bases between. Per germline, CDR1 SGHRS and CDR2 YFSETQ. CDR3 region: CASSLSADYYEQYF. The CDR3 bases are TGCGCCAGCAGCTTGTCCGCAGACTACTACGAGCAGTACTTC. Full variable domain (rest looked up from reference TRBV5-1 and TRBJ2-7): KAGVTQTPRYLIKTRGQQVTLSCSPISGHRSVSWYQQTPGQGLQFLFEYFSETQRNKGNFPGRFSGRQFSNSRSEMNVSTLELGDSALYLCASSLSADYYEQYFGPGTRLTVT.